Listed below are T cell receptor beta chains from one sample, sequenced in a study of neurological immune-mediated disorders. MiXCR, run by TCRdb on the 5' RACE reads, gives a single entry per CDR3 protein. The sample holds tens of thousands of distinct CDR3 sequences; about a tenth are singletons and the top ten take under 5.5%. Sequencing input: PBMCs. Receptors were obtained from a man between 65 and 85 years old with HTLV-1-associated myelopathy (HAM/TSP). Each CDR3 is given with its conserved first and last residue. Fields, in order: V gene, J gene, clone size, D gene, CDR3 length, CDR3 protein, CDR3 DNA. D genes are given only for firm matches. Size is omitted from some rows. Given values are once, few, many or a class for expanded clones.

>TRBV4-1|TRBJ1-2|many|TRBD1|14
CASSKLQGGDGYTF
TGCGCCAGCAGCAAACTACAGGGGGGAGATGGCTACACCTTC
>TRBV28|TRBJ2-7|medium-sized|NA|15
CASSFGENRLFEQYF
TGTGCCAGCAGTTTCGGGGAGAACAGGTTATTCGAGCAGTACTTC
>TRBV12-3/TRBV12-4|TRBJ1-2|many|NA|13
CASSPRQTYGYTF
TGTGCCAGCAGTCCTCGACAGACCTATGGCTACACCTTC
>TRBV5-1|TRBJ2-7|many|TRBD1|17
CASSLGTGLRSSYEQYF
TGCGCCAGCAGCCTGGGGACAGGCCTCAGGAGCTCCTACGAGCAGTACTTC
>TRBV3-1|TRBJ2-1|NA|NA|15
CASSQARAGTGEQFF
TGTGCCAGCAGCCAGGCCAGGGCGGGGACTGGTGAGCAGTTCTTC
>TRBV5-1|TRBJ2-1|many|NA|15
CASSGNSYSYNEQFF
TGCGCCAGCAGCGGGAACTCGTACTCCTACAATGAGCAGTTCTTC
>TRBV9|TRBJ2-3|many|NA|13
CASSVGSADTQYF
TGTGCCAGCAGCGTAGGCTCCGCAGATACGCAGTATTTT
>TRBV9|TRBJ2-3|many|NA|18
CASSVFVSGTTSTDTQYF
TGTGCCAGCAGCGTTTTCGTCAGCGGGACAACTAGCACAGATACGCAGTATTTT
>TRBV5-1|TRBJ1-1|NA|TRBD1|13
CASRGQLNTEAFF
TGCGCCAGCAGGGGACAGCTGAACACTGAAGCTTTCTTT
>TRBV7-2|TRBJ2-1|NA|NA|12
CASSLVGAEQFF
TGTGCCAGCAGCTTAGTGGGGGCGGAGCAATTCTTC
>TRBV20-1|TRBJ2-1|many|NA|12
CSASPTYNEQFF
TGCAGTGCTAGTCCGACCTACAATGAGCAGTTCTTC
>TRBV20-1|TRBJ2-5|many|NA|13
CSADKAVQETQYF
TGCAGTGCGGACAAGGCTGTCCAAGAGACCCAGTACTTC
>TRBV3-1|TRBJ2-1|many|NA|11
CASSQRGKVFF
TGTGCCAGCAGCCAAAGAGGGAAGGTCTTCTTC
>TRBV24-1|TRBJ2-1|NA|TRBD2|17
CATSDPRTSGRYNEQFF
TGTGCCACCAGTGATCCCCGGACTAGCGGGAGGTACAATGAGCAGTTCTTC
>TRBV7-9|TRBJ2-1|NA|TRBD2|15
CASSQLAGVYNEQFF
TGTGCCAGCAGCCAACTAGCGGGAGTTTACAATGAGCAGTTCTTC
>TRBV7-9|TRBJ2-7|many|NA|18
CASSLKVSSRGLLYEQYF
TGTGCCAGCAGCTTAAAGGTCTCGTCTCGGGGACTGCTATACGAGCAGTACTTC
>TRBV12-3/TRBV12-4|TRBJ1-3|many|NA|14
CASSPGGLGNTIYF
TGTGCCAGCAGTCCCGGCGGGCTTGGAAACACCATATATTTT
>TRBV7-2|TRBJ2-5|many|NA|14
CASSLALRPETQYF
TGTGCCAGCAGCTTAGCCCTAAGGCCGGAGACCCAGTACTTC
>TRBV13|TRBJ2-1|many|NA|17
CASSSFVTGRSYNEQFF
TGTGCCAGCAGCTCATTCGTGACAGGAAGGTCCTACAATGAGCAGTTCTTC
>TRBV5-1|TRBJ1-2|many|TRBD1|15
CASRLLDRGEGGYTF
TGCGCCAGCAGACTACTGGACAGGGGTGAGGGCGGCTACACCTTC
>TRBV20-1|TRBJ2-2|few|NA|15
CSARTGLEGSGELFF
TGCAGTGCTAGAACGGGGCTAGAGGGTTCCGGGGAGCTGTTTTTT
>TRBV19|TRBJ1-1|many|NA|14
CASSPPRPNTEAFF
TGTGCCAGTAGTCCCCCCAGACCGAACACTGAAGCTTTCTTT
>TRBV4-2|TRBJ2-7|many|NA|15
CASSQDSGSLWEQYF
TGTGCCAGCAGCCAAGATTCAGGTTCGCTTTGGGAGCAGTACTTC
>TRBV15|TRBJ2-7|many|NA|17
CATSRNIFNGGFNEQYF
TGTGCCACCAGCAGAAATATTTTCAATGGGGGTTTCAACGAGCAGTACTTC
>TRBV7-3|TRBJ2-5|many|NA|14
CASSLAGWGETQYF
TGTGCCAGCAGCTTAGCAGGGTGGGGAGAGACCCAGTACTTC
>TRBV20-1|TRBJ2-3|many|TRBD1|13
CSADTGGTDTQYF
TGCAGTGCTGACACAGGGGGGACAGATACGCAGTATTTT
>TRBV12-3/TRBV12-4|TRBJ2-7|many|TRBD2|15
CASSPRDYRGYEQYF
TGTGCCAGCAGTCCCCGGGACTACCGAGGCTACGAGCAGTACTTC
>TRBV5-1|TRBJ1-1|many|NA|14
CASRSAPGNTEAFF
TGCGCCAGCAGATCAGCCCCGGGGAACACTGAAGCTTTCTTT
>TRBV7-9|TRBJ2-7|many|NA|12
CASSFTQGQQYF
TGTGCCAGCAGCTTCACCCAGGGACAGCAGTACTTC
>TRBV29-1|TRBJ1-1|NA|NA|12
CSVSGGIAEAFF
TGCAGCGTATCCGGGGGGATCGCTGAAGCTTTCTTT
>TRBV7-2|TRBJ2-5|many|NA|15
CASSLVYGAQETQYF
TGTGCCAGCAGCTTAGTGTACGGGGCTCAAGAGACCCAGTACTTC
>TRBV5-1|TRBJ1-4|many|TRBD1|14
CASSPGTGDEKLFF
TGCGCCAGCAGCCCCGGGACAGGAGATGAAAAACTGTTTTTT
>TRBV12-3/TRBV12-4|TRBJ2-2|many|NA|14
CASSLAEGTGELFF
TGTGCCAGCAGTTTAGCGGAGGGAACCGGGGAGCTGTTTTTT
>TRBV11-2|TRBJ2-1|many|NA|13
CASKTDGYNEQFF
TGTGCCAGTAAAACTGACGGATACAATGAGCAGTTCTTC
>TRBV28|TRBJ1-2|NA|NA|14
CASSYSGSDYGYTF
TGTGCCAGCAGTTATTCAGGGAGTGACTATGGCTACACCTTC
>TRBV4-3|TRBJ2-3|many|NA|16
CASSQEKWVAGDTQYF
TGCGCCAGCAGCCAAGAAAAGTGGGTAGCAGGTGATACGCAGTATTTT
>TRBV9|TRBJ2-1|few|TRBD2|16
CASSDLSGSSYNEQFF
TGTGCCAGCAGCGACCTTAGCGGGAGCTCCTACAATGAGCAGTTCTTC